The 3 T cell receptor beta chains below were found in one sample sequenced in a study of glioma-infiltrating T cells. Amplification of TCR alpha and beta CDR3 regions from RNA used iRepertoire nested multiplex PCR. Via MiXCR, TCRdb re-called the multiplex PCR reads, giving one row per CDR3 protein. The profile shows around 190,000 distinct CDR3 sequences, about 47% of them singletons. Sequencing used glioma tissue, nonneoplastic brain tissue, or PBMCs (not recorded which). The receptors come from a human donor with low-grade glioma or glioblastoma, undergoing nonglioma brain surgery, or in good health (not recorded which).

The chain uses TRBV5-1 and TRBJ2-3; 10 positions agree with TRBD1. The germline gives CDR1 SGHRS, CDR2 YFSETQ. There are 16 residues in the CDR3. Trimming at V came to 4 bases and at J to 1 base, leaving 6 bases not matched to a gene. DNA for the CDR3: TGCGCCAGCAGCCCCGGACAGGGGGATCGCACAGATACGCAGTATTTT. The encoded protein is CASSPGQGDRTDTQYF. Using reference TRBV5-1 and TRBJ2-3 for the parts outside the CDR3, the full variable domain is KAGVTQTPRYLIKTRGQQVTLSCSPISGHRSVSWYQQTPGQGLQFLFEYFSETQRNKGNFPGRFSGRQFSNSRSEMNVSTLELGDSALYLCASSPGQGDRTDTQYFGPGTRLTVL.

A remark on this clonotype: The junction departs from germline at one end; a sequencing error may be responsible. The chain recombines TRBV27 with TRBJ2-3; perhaps TRBD2 as D (6 bases). CDR1 and CDR2 from the germline V gene are MNHEY and SMNVEV (reference sequence). CDR3 length equals 16 residues. The DNA for the CDR3 is TGTGCCAGCAGTCCCACCGCAGGGAGGATCACAGATAGGCAGTATTTT. Translated: CASSPTAGRITDRQYF.

The chain is built from TRBV19 and TRBJ2-2, with TRBD1 matching 8 bases. CDR1 is LNHDA and CDR2 is SQIVND in the germline V gene (reference sequence). The CDR3 is 16 amino acids. Trimming cost V 3 bases and J 5 bases; bases outside gene matches: 8. The CDR3 DNA follows: TGTGCCAGTAGTATTAAACAGGGGGATGTGACCGGGGAGCTGTTTTTT. As protein: CASSIKQGDVTGELFF.